The clone carrying this T cell receptor beta chain was seen repeatedly, ten times or more. Its antigen is still unknown. Amplified TCR beta CDR3 regions came from RNA transcripts. Carried out on the TCR CDR3, a first-round RT-PCR used the HTBI primer set. TCRdb itself ran the multiplex PCR reads through MiXCR, one entry per CDR3 protein. The sample lists over 650,000 distinct CDR3 sequences; nearly 45% were seen once. Uncontrolled infection, other autoimmune disease, pregnancy or lactation excluded patients. The data were taken from a study of T cells in Graves' hyperthyroidism and ophthalmopathy. Study-level results: Classification by a 13 V-J model distinguished ophthalmopathy from stable hyperthyroidism. Median prediction lead before ophthalmopathy onset was 5 to 7 months with the model.

The source of this sequence is an adult man with Graves' disease, either hyperthyroidism or ophthalmopathy (not recorded which). The sequencing input was peripheral blood or thyroid tissue (not recorded which).

This chain's CDR3 is CASSVDPANQETQYF. The CDR3 DNA sequence: TGTGCCAGCAGCGTAGATCCTGCGAACCAAGAGACCCAGTACTTC. V gene TRBV9 combines with J gene TRBJ2-5; no definite D call. The V and J ends lost 0 bases and 0 bases respectively, with 9 bases between them. The germline gives CDR1 SGDLS, CDR2 YYNGEE. The CDR3 spans 15 residues.